Listed below are T cell receptor beta chains from one sample, sequenced in a study of cytomegalovirus exposure and HLA in healthy donors. Profiled with immunoSEQ multiplex PCR; TCRdb holds only in-frame clones, not every one. The data show under 200,000 clones, about four fifths seen once. Source material: PBMCs. The receptors derive from a woman between 45 and 65 years old in good health and CMV-seropositive. Each CDR3 is given with its conserved first and last residue. D genes are given only for firm matches. Clone size is not always given. Where it is, it says once, few, many or a class for expanded clones.

CSGLTGAGDEQYF,TGCAGCGGGCTAACAGGGGCCGGGGACGAGCAGTACTTC,TRBJ2-7,TRBD1,13,NA,TRBV29-1
CASSELDASYTF,TGTGCCAGCAGTGAACTAGACGCTAGCTACACCTTC,TRBJ1-2,NA,12,NA,TRBV6-1
CSSSLGGPGELFF,TGTTCCAGCAGCTTAGGGGGGCCCGGGGAGCTGTTTTTT,TRBJ2-2,NA,13,NA,TRBV7-9
CASSQLAGGLNTGELFF,TGTGCCAGCAGCCAACTAGCGGGGGGGCTGAACACCGGGGAGCTGTTTTTT,TRBJ2-2,TRBD2,17,NA,TRBV4-2
CSAEKQGTGGYTF,TGCAGCGCAGAAAAACAGGGGACGGGCGGCTACACCTTC,TRBJ1-2,TRBD1,13,NA,TRBV29-1
CSAMGAGEQYF,TGCAGTGCTATGGGGGCGGGCGAGCAGTACTTC,TRBJ2-7,NA,11,NA,TRBV20-1
CASEHRGAVF,TGTGCCAGCGAACACCGGGGAGCTGTTTTT,TRBJ2-2,NA,10,few,TRBV14
CASTLGQFYNEQFF,TGCGCCAGCACCCTCGGACAGTTCTACAATGAGCAGTTCTTC,TRBJ2-1,NA,14,NA,TRBV5-1
CSVGEARGPNQPQHF,TGCAGCGTGGGAGAGGCCAGGGGCCCGAATCAGCCCCAGCATTTT,TRBJ1-5,NA,15,NA,TRBV29-1
CASSEGSWGQSYGQYF,TGTGCCAGCAGTGAAGGCTCGTGGGGGCAGTCCTACGGGCAGTACTTC,TRBJ2-7,NA,16,NA,TRBV6-1
CASSLLLAIYNEQFF,TGTGCCAGCAGCTTATTACTAGCAATCTACAATGAGCAGTTCTTC,TRBJ2-1,NA,15,NA,TRBV11-2
CASSWDRGSYTGELFF,TGTGCCAGCAGTTGGGACAGGGGGTCCTACACCGGGGAGCTGTTTTTT,TRBJ2-2,TRBD1,16,NA,TRBV6-5
CASSSRQGATDTQYF,TGCGCCAGCAGCTCTCGACAGGGGGCCACAGATACGCAGTATTTT,TRBJ2-3,TRBD1,15,NA,TRBV5-1
CASSLSRNTIYF,TGTGCCAGCAGTCTCTCTCGTAACACCATATATTTT,TRBJ1-3,NA,12,few,TRBV9
CSSSAPGTGSDNSPLHF,TGTTCCAGCAGCGCACCCGGGACAGGTTCCGATAATTCACCCCTCCACTTT,TRBJ1-6,TRBD1,17,NA,TRBV7-9
CAWSVQGGGTRGYGYTF,TGTGCCTGGAGTGTACAGGGTGGAGGAACTAGAGGCTATGGCTACACCTTC,TRBJ1-2,NA,17,few,TRBV30
CASSEFRGHEKLFF,TGTGCCAGCAGTGAGTTCAGGGGGCATGAAAAACTGTTTTTT,TRBJ1-4,TRBD1,14,NA,TRBV28
CASTGGEELNYGYTF,TGTGCCAGCACCGGAGGAGAAGAATTAAACTATGGCTACACCTTC,TRBJ1-2,NA,15,NA,TRBV2
CASSIWGPTEAFF,TGTGCCAGTAGTATTTGGGGCCCCACTGAAGCTTTCTTT,TRBJ1-1,NA,13,once,TRBV19
CASSYRTGGYGEQFF,TGCGCCAGCAGCTACCGGACAGGGGGCTATGGTGAGCAGTTCTTC,TRBJ2-1,TRBD1,15,NA,TRBV5-1
CSSSLGGNQPQHF,TGTTCCAGCAGCTTGGGCGGCAATCAGCCCCAGCATTTT,TRBJ1-5,NA,13,NA,TRBV7-9
CASSLGGDDSYEQYF,TGTGCCAGCAGCTTAGGGGGGGACGACTCCTACGAGCAGTACTTC,TRBJ2-7,NA,15,few,TRBV5-6
CASSRTGGGYGYTF,TGCGCCAGCAGCCGGACAGGGGGAGGGTATGGCTACACCTTC,TRBJ1-2,TRBD1,14,NA,TRBV5-1
CASSSRMISGGETDTQYF,TGTGCCAGCAGCTCTAGGATGATAAGCGGGGGGGAGACAGATACGCAGTATTTT,TRBJ2-3,TRBD2,18,NA,TRBV7-2
CASSPRRQGYSGYTF,TGTGCCAGCAGCCCCCGGAGACAGGGTTATAGTGGCTACACCTTC,TRBJ1-2,TRBD1,15,NA,TRBV7-6
CASSSPVEAGLYSYNEQFF,TGTGCCAGCAGCTCCCCGGTTGAAGCGGGACTATACTCCTACAATGAGCAGTTCTTC,TRBJ2-1,TRBD2,19,NA,TRBV7-9
CASKRQGGNQPQHF,TGTGCCAGTAAAAGACAGGGGGGAAATCAGCCCCAGCATTTT,TRBJ1-5,TRBD1,14,NA,TRBV19
CSSSPEGSSSYNEQFF,TGTTCCAGCAGCCCCGAGGGTTCGAGCTCCTACAATGAGCAGTTCTTC,TRBJ2-1,NA,16,NA,TRBV7-9
CASSPSRGDFTNQPQHF,TGTGCCAGCTCACCTAGTAGGGGTGACTTTACAAATCAGCCCCAGCATTTT,TRBJ1-5,NA,17,NA,TRBV18
CASSTSTGQYF,TGTGCCAGCAGCACTAGTACCGGGCAGTACTTC,TRBJ2-7,NA,11,NA,TRBV7-2
CASSSRDRGPYRMAFF,TGCGCCAGCAGCTCCCGGGACAGGGGGCCCTATAGGATGGCTTTCTTT,TRBJ1-1,TRBD1,16,few,TRBV5-1
CASSIVAGNTEAFF,TGTGCCAGTAGTATAGTCGCAGGGAACACTGAAGCTTTCTTT,TRBJ1-1,NA,14,NA,TRBV19
CSATEGEQYF,TGCAGTGCCACCGAGGGCGAGCAGTACTTC,TRBJ2-7,NA,10,NA,TRBV20-1
CASSGRLRGYSYEQYF,TGTGCCAGCAGTGGGCGCCTCCGGGGGTACTCCTACGAGCAGTACTTC,TRBJ2-7,NA,16,NA,TRBV28
CASSQLVQDEAFF,TGTGCCAGCAGCCAATTAGTACAGGATGAAGCTTTCTTT,TRBJ1-1,NA,13,NA,TRBV14
CASSRGLSSYNEQFF,TGTGCCAGCAGCAGGGGGCTCTCCTCCTACAATGAGCAGTTCTTC,TRBJ2-1,TRBD1,15,NA,TRBV5-6
CASGTGSGEQYF,TGTGCCAGCGGGACAGGGAGCGGCGAGCAGTACTTC,TRBJ2-7,TRBD1,12,NA,TRBV28
CASSLGDRASPLHF,TGTGCCAGCAGCTTAGGGGACAGGGCTTCACCCCTCCACTTT,TRBJ1-6,TRBD1,14,NA,TRBV7-9
CATSRDLGVNEQFF,TGTGCCACCAGCAGAGATCTAGGGGTAAATGAGCAGTTCTTC,TRBJ2-1,NA,14,NA,TRBV15
CASSAGQLINQPQHF,TGTGCCAGCAGCGCGGGACAGCTGATCAATCAGCCCCAGCATTTT,TRBJ1-5,TRBD1,15,NA,TRBV9
CASSPDYNSPLHF,TGTGCCAGCAGCCCAGACTATAATTCACCCCTCCACTTT,TRBJ1-6,NA,13,few,TRBV28
CASSFRGSEQYF,TGTGCCAGCAGCTTCCGGGGGTCCGAGCAGTACTTC,TRBJ2-7,NA,12,once,TRBV7-2
CASSAGDPRGEKLFF,TGTGCCAGCAGCGCCGGGGACCCGCGGGGTGAAAAACTGTTTTTT,TRBJ1-4,NA,15,NA,TRBV7-9
CASSHDRGVGTEAFF,TGTGCCAGTAGCCATGACAGGGGAGTTGGCACTGAAGCTTTCTTT,TRBJ1-1,TRBD1,15,NA,TRBV19
CASSGGRGTGELFF,TGTGCCAGCAGTGGGGGCAGGGGCACCGGGGAGCTGTTTTTT,TRBJ2-2,NA,14,NA,TRBV28